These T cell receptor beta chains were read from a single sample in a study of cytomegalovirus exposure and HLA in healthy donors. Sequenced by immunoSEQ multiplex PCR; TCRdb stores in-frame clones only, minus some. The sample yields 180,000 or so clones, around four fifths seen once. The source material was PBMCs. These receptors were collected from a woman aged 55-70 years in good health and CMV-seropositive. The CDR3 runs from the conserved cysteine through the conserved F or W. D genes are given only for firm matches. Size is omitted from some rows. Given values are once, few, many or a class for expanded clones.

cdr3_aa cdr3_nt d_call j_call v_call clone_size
CASSQVNGQGIGGYTF TGTGCCAGCAGCCAAGTCAACGGACAGGGTATTGGTGGCTACACCTTC TRBD1 TRBJ1-2 TRBV4-2 -
CASSRGQTPYEQYF TGTGCCAGCAGCCGGGGACAGACCCCCTACGAGCAGTACTTC TRBD1 TRBJ2-7 TRBV7-9 -
CASRGDRGNTGELFF TGTGCCAGCAGAGGGGACAGGGGCAACACCGGGGAGCTGTTTTTT TRBD1 TRBJ2-2 TRBV2 -
CASSQDQVAGSYEQFF TGTGCCAGCAGCCAAGATCAGGTAGCGGGGTCCTATGAGCAGTTCTTC TRBD2 TRBJ2-1 TRBV4-2 once
CASSLLAGGQETQYF TGTGCCAGCAGCCTACTAGCGGGGGGCCAAGAGACCCAGTACTTC TRBD2 TRBJ2-5 TRBV6-1 -
CSVGTVRGGTGELFF TGCAGCGTTGGGACGGTCCGAGGAGGCACCGGGGAGCTGTTTTTT - TRBJ2-2 TRBV29-1 -
CASSLVRSSGANVLTF TGTGCCAGCAGCTTGGTAAGGAGTTCTGGGGCCAACGTCCTGACTTTC - TRBJ2-6 TRBV5-4 -
CASSLAPDRGGSYEQYF TGTGCCAGCAGCTTAGCTCCGGACAGGGGAGGCTCCTACGAGCAGTACTTC TRBD1 TRBJ2-7 TRBV7-8 few
CASSLGGVGNQPQHF TGCGCCAGCAGCCTCGGGGGGGTAGGCAATCAGCCCCAGCATTTT - TRBJ1-5 TRBV5-1 once
CASSLWTSGRAVDAQFF TGTGCCAGCAGCCTATGGACTAGCGGGAGGGCGGTGGATGCGCAGTTCTTC TRBD2 TRBJ2-1 TRBV11-2 few
CASSETQGQSHEQYF TGTGCCAGCAGTGAGACTCAGGGACAGTCCCACGAGCAGTACTTC TRBD1 TRBJ2-7 TRBV2 -
CAWSVRGEAFF TGTGCCTGGAGTGTACGGGGTGAAGCTTTCTTT - TRBJ1-1 TRBV30 -
CASSLRSDGETQYF TGTGCCAGCAGCTTAAGGTCAGACGGGGAGACCCAGTACTTC - TRBJ2-5 TRBV7-9 -
CASSALLGGGELFF TGTGCCAGCAGCGCCCTTCTAGGGGGAGGGGAGCTGTTTTTT - TRBJ2-2 TRBV5-4 -
CANQAGGTHGAYNEQFF TGCGCCAACCAAGCGGGAGGAACCCACGGCGCCTACAATGAGCAGTTCTTC TRBD2 TRBJ2-1 TRBV5-1 -
CASSSPAGPFGEAFF TGTGCCAGTAGCAGCCCGGCGGGGCCCTTCGGTGAAGCTTTCTTT - TRBJ1-1 TRBV19 -
CAWSRVGGSNQPQHF TGTGCCTGGAGTCGGGTGGGAGGTAGCAATCAGCCCCAGCATTTT - TRBJ1-5 TRBV30 -